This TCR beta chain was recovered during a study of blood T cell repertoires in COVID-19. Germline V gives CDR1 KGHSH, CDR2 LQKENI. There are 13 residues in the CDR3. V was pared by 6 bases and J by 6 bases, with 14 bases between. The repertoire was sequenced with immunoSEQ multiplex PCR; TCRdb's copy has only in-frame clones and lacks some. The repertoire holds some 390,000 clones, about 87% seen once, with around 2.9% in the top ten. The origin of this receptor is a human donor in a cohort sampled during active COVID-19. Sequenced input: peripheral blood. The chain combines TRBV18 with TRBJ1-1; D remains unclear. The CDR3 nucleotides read TGTGCCAGCTCTCCGCCTCTTAGCGCTGAAGCTTTCTTT. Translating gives CASSPPLSAEAFF.